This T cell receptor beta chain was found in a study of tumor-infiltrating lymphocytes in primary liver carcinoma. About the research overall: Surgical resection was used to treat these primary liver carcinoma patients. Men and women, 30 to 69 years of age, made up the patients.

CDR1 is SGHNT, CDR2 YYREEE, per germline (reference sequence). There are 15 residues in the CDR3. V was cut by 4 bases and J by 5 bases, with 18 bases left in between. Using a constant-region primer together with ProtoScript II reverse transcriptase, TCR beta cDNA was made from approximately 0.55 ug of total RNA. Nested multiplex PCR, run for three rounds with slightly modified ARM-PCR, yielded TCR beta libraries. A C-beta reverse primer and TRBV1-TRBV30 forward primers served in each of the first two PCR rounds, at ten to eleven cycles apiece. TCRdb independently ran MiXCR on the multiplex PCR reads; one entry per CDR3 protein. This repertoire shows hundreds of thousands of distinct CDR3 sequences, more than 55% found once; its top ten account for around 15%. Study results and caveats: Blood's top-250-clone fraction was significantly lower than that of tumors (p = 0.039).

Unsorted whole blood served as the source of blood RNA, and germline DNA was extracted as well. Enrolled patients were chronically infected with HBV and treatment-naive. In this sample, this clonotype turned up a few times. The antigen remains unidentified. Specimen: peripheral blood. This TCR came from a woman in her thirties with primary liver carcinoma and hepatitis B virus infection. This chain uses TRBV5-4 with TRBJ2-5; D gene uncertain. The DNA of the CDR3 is TGTGCCAGCAGCCGAATTGGGCAGTCGCAGGAGACCCAGTACTTC. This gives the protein CASSRIGQSQETQYF.